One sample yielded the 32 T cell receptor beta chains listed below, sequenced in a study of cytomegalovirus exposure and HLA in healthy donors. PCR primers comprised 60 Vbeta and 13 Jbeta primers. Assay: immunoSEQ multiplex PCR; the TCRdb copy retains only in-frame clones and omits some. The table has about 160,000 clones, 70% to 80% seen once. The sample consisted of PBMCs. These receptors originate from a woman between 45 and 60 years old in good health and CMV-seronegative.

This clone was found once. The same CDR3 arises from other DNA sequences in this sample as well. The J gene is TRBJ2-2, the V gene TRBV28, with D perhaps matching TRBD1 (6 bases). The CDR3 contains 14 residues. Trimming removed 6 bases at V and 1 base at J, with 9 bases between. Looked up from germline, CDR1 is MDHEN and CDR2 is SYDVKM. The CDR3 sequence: CASRGQLNTGELFF. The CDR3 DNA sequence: TGTGCCAGCAGAGGACAGCTGAACACCGGGGAGCTGTTTTTT. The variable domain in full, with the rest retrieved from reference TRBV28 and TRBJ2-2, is DVKVTQSSRYLVKRTGEKVFLECVQDMDHENMFWYRQDPGLGLRLIYFSYDVKMKEKGDIPEGYSVSREKKERFSLILESASTNQTSMYLCASRGQLNTGELFFGEGSRLTVL.

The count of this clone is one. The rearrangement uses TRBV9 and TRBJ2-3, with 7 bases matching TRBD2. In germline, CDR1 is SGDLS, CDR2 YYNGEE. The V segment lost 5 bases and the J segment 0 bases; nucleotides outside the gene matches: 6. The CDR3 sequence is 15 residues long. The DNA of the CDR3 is TGTGCCAGCAGTCGGACGGGGGGAAGCACAGATACGCAGTATTTT. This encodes CASSRTGGSTDTQYF.

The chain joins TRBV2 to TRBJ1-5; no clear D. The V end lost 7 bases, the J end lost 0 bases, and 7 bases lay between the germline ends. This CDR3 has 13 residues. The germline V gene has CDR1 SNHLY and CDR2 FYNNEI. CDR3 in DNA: TGTGCCAGCATTCAGGATAGCAATCAGCCCCAGCATTTT. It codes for CASIQDSNQPQHF.

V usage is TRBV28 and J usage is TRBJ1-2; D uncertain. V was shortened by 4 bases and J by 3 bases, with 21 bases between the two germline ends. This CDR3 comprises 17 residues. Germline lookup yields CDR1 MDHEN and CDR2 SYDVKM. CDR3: CASSSLSSSPSDYGYTF. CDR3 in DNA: TGTGCCAGCAGTTCCCTATCCAGTAGCCCCTCCGACTATGGCTACACCTTC.

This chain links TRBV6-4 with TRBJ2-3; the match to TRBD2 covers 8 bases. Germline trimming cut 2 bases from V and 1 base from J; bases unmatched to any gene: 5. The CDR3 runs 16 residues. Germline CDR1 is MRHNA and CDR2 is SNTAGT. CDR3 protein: CASSDMTGGGTDTQYF. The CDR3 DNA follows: TGTGCCAGCAGTGACATGACGGGAGGGGGCACAGATACGCAGTATTTT.

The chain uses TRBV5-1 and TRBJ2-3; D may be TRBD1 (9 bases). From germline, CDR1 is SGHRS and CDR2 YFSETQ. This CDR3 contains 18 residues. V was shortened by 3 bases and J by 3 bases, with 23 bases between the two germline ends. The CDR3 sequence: CASSSIAGQGGLTDTQYF. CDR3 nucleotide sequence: TGCGCCAGCAGCTCGATAGCGGGACAGGGAGGTTTAACAGATACGCAGTATTTT.

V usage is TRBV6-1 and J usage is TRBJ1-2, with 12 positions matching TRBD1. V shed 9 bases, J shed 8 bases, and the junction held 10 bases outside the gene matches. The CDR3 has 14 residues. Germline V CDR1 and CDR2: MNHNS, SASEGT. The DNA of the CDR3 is TGTGCCAGTCACCCCGGGACAGGGGGCTTGGGCTACACCTTC. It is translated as CASHPGTGGLGYTF.

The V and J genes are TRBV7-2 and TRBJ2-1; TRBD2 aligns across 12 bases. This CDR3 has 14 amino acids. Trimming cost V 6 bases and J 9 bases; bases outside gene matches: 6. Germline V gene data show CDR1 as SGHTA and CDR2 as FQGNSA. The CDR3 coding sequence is TGTGCCAGCAGGCTAGCGGGGGGGCCCGGTGAGCAGTTCTTC. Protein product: CASRLAGGPGEQFF.

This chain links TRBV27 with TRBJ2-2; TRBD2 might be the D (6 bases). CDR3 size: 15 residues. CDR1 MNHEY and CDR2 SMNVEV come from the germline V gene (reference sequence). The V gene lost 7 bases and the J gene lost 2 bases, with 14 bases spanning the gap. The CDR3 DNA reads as TGTGCCAGCACTAATTTGGGACTTAACACCGGGGAGCTGTTTTTT. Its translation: CASTNLGLNTGELFF.

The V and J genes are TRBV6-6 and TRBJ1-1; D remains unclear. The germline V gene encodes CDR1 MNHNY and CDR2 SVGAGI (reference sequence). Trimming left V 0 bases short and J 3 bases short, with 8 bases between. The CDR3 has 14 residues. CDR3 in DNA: TGTGCCAGCAGTTACTCGAGGTCCGACACTGAAGCTTTCTTT. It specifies CASSYSRSDTEAFF.

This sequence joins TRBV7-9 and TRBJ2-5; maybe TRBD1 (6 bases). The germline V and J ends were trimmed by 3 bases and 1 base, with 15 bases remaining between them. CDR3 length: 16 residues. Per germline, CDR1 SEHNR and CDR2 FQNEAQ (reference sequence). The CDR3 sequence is CASSFTTGAVQETQYF. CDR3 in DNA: TGTGCCAGCAGCTTCACGACAGGAGCCGTCCAAGAGACCCAGTACTTC.

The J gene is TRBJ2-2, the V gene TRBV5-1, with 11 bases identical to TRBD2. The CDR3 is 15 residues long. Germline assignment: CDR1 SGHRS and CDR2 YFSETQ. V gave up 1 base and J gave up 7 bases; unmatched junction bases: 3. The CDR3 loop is CASSLSSGRVGELFF. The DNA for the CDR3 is TGCGCCAGCAGCTTGAGTAGCGGGAGGGTCGGGGAGCTGTTTTTT.

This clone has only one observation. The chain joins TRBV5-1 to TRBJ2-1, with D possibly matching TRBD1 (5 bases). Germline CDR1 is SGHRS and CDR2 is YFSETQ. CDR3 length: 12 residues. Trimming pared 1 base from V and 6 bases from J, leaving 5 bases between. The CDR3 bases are TGCGCCAGCAGCTTGCAGGGCAATGAGCAGTTCTTC. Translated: CASSLQGNEQFF.

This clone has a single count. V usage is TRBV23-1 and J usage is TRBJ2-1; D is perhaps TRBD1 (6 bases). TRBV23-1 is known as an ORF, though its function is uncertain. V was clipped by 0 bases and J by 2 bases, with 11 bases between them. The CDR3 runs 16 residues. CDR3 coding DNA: TGCGCCAGCAGTCAATCTTTCCAGGGGACCTACAATGAGCAGTTCTTC. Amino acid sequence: CASSQSFQGTYNEQFF.

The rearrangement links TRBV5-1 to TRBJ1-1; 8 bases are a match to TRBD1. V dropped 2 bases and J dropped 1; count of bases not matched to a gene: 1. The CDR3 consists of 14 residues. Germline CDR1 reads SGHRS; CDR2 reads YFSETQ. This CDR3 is CASSFGTGNTEAFF. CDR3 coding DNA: TGCGCCAGCAGCTTCGGGACAGGGAACACTGAAGCTTTCTTT.

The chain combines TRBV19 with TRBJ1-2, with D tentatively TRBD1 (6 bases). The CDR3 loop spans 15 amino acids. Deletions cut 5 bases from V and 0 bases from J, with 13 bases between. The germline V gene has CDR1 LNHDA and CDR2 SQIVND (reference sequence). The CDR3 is CASSPGQSANYGYTF. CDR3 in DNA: TGTGCCAGTAGTCCCGGACAGAGTGCTAACTATGGCTACACCTTC. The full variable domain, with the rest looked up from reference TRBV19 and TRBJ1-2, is DGGITQSPKYLFRKEGQNVTLSCEQNLNHDAMYWYRQDPGQGLRLIYYSQIVNDFQKGDIAEGYSVSREKKESFPLTVTSAQKNPTAFYLCASSPGQSANYGYTFGSGTRLTVV.

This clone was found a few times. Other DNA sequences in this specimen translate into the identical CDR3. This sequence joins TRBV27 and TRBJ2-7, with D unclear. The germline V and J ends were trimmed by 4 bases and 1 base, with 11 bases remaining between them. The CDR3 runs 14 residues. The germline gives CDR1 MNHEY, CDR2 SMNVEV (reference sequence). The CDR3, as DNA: TGTGCCAGCAGTTCTCGACACCTATCCTACGAGCAGTACTTC. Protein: CASSSRHLSYEQYF.

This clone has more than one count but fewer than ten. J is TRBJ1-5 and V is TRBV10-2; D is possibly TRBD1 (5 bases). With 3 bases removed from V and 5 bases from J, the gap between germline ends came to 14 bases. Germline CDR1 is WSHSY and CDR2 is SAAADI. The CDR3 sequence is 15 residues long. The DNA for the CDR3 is TGCGCCAGCAGTGATGGCAGGGAAGGTTATCAGCCCCAGCATTTT. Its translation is CASSDGREGYQPQHF.

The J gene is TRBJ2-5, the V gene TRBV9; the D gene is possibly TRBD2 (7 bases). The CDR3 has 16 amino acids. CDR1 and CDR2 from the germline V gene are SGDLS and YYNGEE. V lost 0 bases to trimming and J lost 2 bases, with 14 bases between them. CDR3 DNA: TGTGCCAGCAGCGTAGGGGTTAGGGGGGGGCAAGAGACCCAGTACTTC. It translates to CASSVGVRGGQETQYF.

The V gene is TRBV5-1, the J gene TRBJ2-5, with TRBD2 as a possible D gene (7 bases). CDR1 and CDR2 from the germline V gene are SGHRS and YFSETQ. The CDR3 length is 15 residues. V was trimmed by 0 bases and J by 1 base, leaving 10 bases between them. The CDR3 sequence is CASSLGGGLQETQYF. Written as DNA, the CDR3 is TGCGCCAGCAGCTTGGGCGGGGGCCTCCAAGAGACCCAGTACTTC.

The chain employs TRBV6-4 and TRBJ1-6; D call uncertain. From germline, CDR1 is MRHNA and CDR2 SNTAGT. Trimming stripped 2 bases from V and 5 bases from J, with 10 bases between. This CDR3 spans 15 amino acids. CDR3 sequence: CASSDTGKDNSPLHF. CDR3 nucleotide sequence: TGTGCCAGCAGTGACACGGGTAAAGATAATTCACCCCTCCACTTT.

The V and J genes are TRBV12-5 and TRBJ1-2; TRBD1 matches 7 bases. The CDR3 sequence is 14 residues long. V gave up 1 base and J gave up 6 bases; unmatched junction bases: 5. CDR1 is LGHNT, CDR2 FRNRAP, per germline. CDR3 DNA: TGTGCTAGTGGTTTGGAACAGGGGCGGGATGGCTACACCTTC. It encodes CASGLEQGRDGYTF.

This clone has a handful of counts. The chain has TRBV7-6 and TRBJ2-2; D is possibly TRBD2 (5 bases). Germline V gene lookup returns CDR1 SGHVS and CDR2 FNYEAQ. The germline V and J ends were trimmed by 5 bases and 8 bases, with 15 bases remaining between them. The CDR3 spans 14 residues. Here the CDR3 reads CASSRTGRGGELFF. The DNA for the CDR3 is TGTGCCAGCAGCCGGACGGGGAGAGGAGGGGAGCTGTTTTTT.

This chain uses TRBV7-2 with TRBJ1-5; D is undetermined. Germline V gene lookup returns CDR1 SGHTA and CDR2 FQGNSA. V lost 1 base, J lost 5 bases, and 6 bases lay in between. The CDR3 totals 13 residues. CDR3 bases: TGTGCCAGCAGCTTAGGTCCGGATCAGCCCCAGCATTTT. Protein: CASSLGPDQPQHF.

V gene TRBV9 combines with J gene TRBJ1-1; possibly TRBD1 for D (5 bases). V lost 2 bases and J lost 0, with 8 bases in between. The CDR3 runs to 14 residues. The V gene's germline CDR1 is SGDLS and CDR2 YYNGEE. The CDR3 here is CASSVGGMNTEAFF. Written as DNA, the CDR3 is TGTGCCAGCAGCGTGGGGGGGATGAACACTGAAGCTTTCTTT. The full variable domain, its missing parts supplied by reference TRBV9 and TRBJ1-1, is DSGVTQTPKHLITATGQRVTLRCSPRSGDLSVYWYQQSLDQGLQFLIQYYNGEERAKGNILERFSAQQFPDLHSELNLSSLELGDSALYFCASSVGGMNTEAFFGQGTRLTVV.

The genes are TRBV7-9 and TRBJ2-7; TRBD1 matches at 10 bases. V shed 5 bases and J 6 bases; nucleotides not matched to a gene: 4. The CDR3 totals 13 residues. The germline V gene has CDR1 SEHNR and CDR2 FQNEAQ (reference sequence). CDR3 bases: TGTGCCAGCAGCCAACGGGACAGGGGCGAGCAGTACTTC. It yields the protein CASSQRDRGEQYF.

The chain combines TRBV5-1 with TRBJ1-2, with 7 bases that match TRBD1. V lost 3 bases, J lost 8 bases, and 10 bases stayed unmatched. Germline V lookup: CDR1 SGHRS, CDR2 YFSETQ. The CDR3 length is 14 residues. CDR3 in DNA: TGCGCCAGCAGCTCGGGGGACAGCTCTAGAGGCTACACCTTC. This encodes CASSSGDSSRGYTF.

In nucleotides, the CDR3 is TGTGCCAGCAGCACCGGACAGGGGGCGGGTGGCTACACCTTC. Amino acid sequence: CASSTGQGAGGYTF. V and J are TRBV28 and TRBJ1-2; 11 bases fit TRBD1. Trimming took 6 bases from V and 7 from J; bases not matched to a gene: 7. CDR1 is MDHEN and CDR2 is SYDVKM in the germline V gene. The CDR3 totals 14 residues.

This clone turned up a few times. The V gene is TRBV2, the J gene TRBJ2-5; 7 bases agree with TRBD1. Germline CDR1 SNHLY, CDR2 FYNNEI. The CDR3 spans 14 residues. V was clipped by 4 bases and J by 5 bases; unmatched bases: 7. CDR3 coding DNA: TGTGCCAGCAGTGTTGGGACAGCCGGGGAGACCCAGTACTTC. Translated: CASSVGTAGETQYF.

CDR3 in amino acids: CASSVGQGSSEQYF. CDR3 in DNA: TGTGCCAGCAGCGTCGGACAGGGGAGTAGCGAGCAGTACTTC. The rearrangement joins TRBV7-2 to TRBJ2-5, with 9 bases identical to TRBD1. Judging by the DNA end, TRBJ2-7 fits better; the J call may be wrong. The germline CDR1 and CDR2 sequences are SGHTA and FQGNSA. The CDR3 is 14 residues long.

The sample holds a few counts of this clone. The CDR3 spells CASSPGGRTNEKLFF. CDR3 nucleotide sequence: TGTGCCAGCAGCCCAGGAGGGCGAACTAATGAAAAACTGTTTTTT. The genes are TRBV28 and TRBJ1-4; D is unresolved. Trimming shortened V by 6 bases and J by 1 base, and 12 bases separated the two germline ends. The CDR3 contains 15 residues. Germline assignment: CDR1 MDHEN and CDR2 SYDVKM.

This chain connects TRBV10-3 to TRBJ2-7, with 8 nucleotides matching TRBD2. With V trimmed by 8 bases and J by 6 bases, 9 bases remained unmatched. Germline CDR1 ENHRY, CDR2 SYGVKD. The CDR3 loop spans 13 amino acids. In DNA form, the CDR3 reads TGTGCCATCCAAGCGGGAGTAGCGGGCGAGCAGTACTTC. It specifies CAIQAGVAGEQYF.